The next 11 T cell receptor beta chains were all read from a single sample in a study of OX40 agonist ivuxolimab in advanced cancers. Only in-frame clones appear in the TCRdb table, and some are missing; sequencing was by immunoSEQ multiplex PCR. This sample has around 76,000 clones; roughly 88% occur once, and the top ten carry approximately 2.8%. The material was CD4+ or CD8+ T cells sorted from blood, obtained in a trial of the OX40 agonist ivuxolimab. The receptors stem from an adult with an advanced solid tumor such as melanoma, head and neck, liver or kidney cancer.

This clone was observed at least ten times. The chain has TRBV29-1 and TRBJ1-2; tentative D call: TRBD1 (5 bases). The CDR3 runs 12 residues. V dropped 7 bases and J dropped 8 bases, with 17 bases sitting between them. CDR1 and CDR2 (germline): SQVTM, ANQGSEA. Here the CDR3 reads CSERTGTRGYTF. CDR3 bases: TGCAGCGAAAGAACCGGGACCCGGGGCTACACCTTC.

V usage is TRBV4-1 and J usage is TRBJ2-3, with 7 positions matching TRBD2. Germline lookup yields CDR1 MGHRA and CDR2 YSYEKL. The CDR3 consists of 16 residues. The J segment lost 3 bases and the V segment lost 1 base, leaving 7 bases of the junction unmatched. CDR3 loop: CASSQGWWGGTDTQYF. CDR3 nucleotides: TGCGCCAGCAGCCAAGGCTGGTGGGGGGGAACAGATACGCAGTATTTT.

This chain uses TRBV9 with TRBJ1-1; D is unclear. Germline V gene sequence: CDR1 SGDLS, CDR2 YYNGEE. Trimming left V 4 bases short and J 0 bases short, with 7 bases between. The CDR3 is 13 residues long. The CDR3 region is CASSQQMNTEAFF. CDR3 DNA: TGTGCCAGCAGCCAACAGATGAACACTGAAGCTTTCTTT.

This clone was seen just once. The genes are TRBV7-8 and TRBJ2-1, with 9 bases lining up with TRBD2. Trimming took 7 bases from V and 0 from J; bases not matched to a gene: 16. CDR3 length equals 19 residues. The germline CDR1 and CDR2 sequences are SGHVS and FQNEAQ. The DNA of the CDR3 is TGTGCCAGCATCCTCAAGAGGGGTAGCGGGGGTTTCTCCTACAATGAGCAGTTCTTC. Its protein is CASILKRGSGGFSYNEQFF.

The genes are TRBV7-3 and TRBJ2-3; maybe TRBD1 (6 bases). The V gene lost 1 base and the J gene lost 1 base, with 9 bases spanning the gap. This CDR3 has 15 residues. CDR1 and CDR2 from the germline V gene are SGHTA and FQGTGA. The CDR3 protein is CASSLSRGGTDTQYF. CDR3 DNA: TGTGCCAGCAGCTTAAGCAGGGGTGGCACAGATACGCAGTATTTT.

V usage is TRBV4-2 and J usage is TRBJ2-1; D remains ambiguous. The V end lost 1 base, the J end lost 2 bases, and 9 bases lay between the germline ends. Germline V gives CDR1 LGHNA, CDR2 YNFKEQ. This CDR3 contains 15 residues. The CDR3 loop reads CASSQVTATYNEQFF. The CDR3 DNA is TGTGCCAGCAGCCAAGTAACAGCAACCTACAATGAGCAGTTCTTC.

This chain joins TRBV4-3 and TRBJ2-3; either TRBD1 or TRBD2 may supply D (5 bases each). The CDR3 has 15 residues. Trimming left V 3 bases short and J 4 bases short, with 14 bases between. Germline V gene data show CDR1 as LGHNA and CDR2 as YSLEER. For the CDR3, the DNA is TGCGCCAGCAGCCAGGATTACCGGGGCTCAGATACGCAGTATTTT. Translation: CASSQDYRGSDTQYF.

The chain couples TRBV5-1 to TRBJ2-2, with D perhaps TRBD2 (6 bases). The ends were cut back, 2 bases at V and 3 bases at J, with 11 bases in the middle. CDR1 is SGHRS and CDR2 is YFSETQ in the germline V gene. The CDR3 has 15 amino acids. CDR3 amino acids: CASSFGGSYTGELFF. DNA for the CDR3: TGCGCCAGCAGCTTTGGGGGGTCGTACACCGGGGAGCTGTTTTTT.

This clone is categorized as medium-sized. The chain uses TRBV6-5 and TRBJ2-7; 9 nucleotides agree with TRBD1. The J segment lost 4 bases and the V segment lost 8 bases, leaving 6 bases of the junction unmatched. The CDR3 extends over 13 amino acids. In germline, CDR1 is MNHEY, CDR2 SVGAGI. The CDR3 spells CASSQGAVYEQYF. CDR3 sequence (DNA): TGTGCCAGCTCACAGGGGGCGGTTTACGAGCAGTACTTC.

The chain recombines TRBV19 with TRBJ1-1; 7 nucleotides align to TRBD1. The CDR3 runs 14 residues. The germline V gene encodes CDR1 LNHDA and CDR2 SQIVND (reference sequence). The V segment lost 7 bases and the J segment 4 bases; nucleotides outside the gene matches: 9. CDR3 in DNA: TGTGCCAGTACCCTCCGGACAGGCGGCACTGAAGCTTTCTTT. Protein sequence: CASTLRTGGTEAFF.

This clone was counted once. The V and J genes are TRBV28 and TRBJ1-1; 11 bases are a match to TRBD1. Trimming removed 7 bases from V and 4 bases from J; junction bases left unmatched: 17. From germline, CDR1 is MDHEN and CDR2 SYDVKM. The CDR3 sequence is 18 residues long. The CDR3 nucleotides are TGTGCCAGCACCGGGACAGGGGGTGGGTGGATGGTGGGCACTGAAGCTTTCTTT. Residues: CASTGTGGGWMVGTEAFF.